This T cell receptor (beta chain) was sequenced for a study of blood T cell repertoires in COVID-19. Study as a whole: Samples came from the United States, Italy and Spain, spanning acute and convalescent COVID-19. Sample material is recorded as cDNA or gDNA derived from T cells, B-cell-depleted T cells, or PBMCs.

Germline loops: CDR1 MGHRA, CDR2 YSYEKL. The CDR3 consists of 17 residues. V dropped 2 bases and J dropped 1; count of bases not matched to a gene: 8. In the authors' workflow: Quantification of nucleated cells was approximated via reference gene primer amplification. Sequencing was performed with immunoSEQ multiplex PCR; in TCRdb, only in-frame clones are kept and a portion is missing. V, J and clone size were drawn from that table, and D and trimming were deduced from the DNA. The table includes about 88,000 clones, more than 70% detected once. The clonotype was recovered from a human donor in a cohort sampled during active COVID-19. The V call is TRBV4-1, the J call TRBJ1-5, with 7 nucleotides matching TRBD1. Sequenced: peripheral blood. Here the CDR3 reads CASSQFTGDGSNQPQHF. CDR3 bases: TGCGCCAGCAGCCAATTCACAGGGGATGGGAGCAATCAGCCCCAGCATTTT.